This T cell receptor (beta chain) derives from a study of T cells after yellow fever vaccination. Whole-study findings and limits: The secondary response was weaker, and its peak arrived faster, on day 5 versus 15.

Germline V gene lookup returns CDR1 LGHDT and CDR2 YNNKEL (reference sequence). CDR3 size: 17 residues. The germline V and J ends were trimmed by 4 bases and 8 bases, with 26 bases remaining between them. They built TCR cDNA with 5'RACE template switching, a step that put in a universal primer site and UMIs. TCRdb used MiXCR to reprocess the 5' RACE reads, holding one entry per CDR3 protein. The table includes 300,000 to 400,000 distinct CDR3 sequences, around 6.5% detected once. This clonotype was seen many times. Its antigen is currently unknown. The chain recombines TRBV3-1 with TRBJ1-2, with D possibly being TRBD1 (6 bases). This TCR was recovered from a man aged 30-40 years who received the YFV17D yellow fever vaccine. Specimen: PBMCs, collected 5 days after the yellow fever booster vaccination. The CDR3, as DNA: TGTGCCAGCAGCCCCGTCGGGGGCGGGGGCCTCCGTAACGGCTACACCTTC. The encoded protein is CASSPVGGGGLRNGYTF.